This T cell receptor beta chain was identified in a study of T cells in Graves' hyperthyroidism and ophthalmopathy. Study results and caveats: Ophthalmopathy and stable hyperthyroidism were told apart by a 13 V-J model.

Patients aged 18 to 65 had newly diagnosed hyperthyroidism lasting under 2 months. Exclusion criteria comprised uncontrolled infection, other autoimmune disease, pregnancy or lactation. About this clonotype: What it binds is unknown.

Germline trimming cut 5 bases from V and 8 bases from J; bases unmatched to any gene: 7. The CDR3 length is 14 residues. What was amplified from RNA transcripts were TCR beta CDR3 regions. The TCR CDR3 first-round RT-PCR relied on the HTBI primer set. TCRdb independently ran MiXCR on the multiplex PCR reads; one entry per CDR3 protein. The data hold roughly 570,000 distinct CDR3 sequences, with about 45% observed a single time. The source of this sequence is a woman aged 18-35 years with Graves' hyperthyroidism. The chain combines TRBV12-3 or TRBV12-4 with TRBJ1-4; 8 bases are shared with TRBD1. The material sequenced was peripheral blood or thyroid tissue (not recorded which). CDR3 sequence: CASSHGQGLEKLFF. DNA for the CDR3: TGTGCCAGCAGTCACGGACAGGGTTTGGAAAAACTGTTTTTT.